One T cell receptor beta chain is described in this entry. The data were obtained in a study of cytomegalovirus exposure and HLA in healthy donors. The study ran its PCR with 60 Vbeta and 13 Jbeta primers. Data came from immunoSEQ multiplex PCR; TCRdb stores just in-frame clones and leaves some out. The sample holds over 100,000 clones, about 80% seen once. The junction had 2 bases not matched to a gene; V was cut back by 1 base and J by 1 base. CDR1 is SGHRS and CDR2 is YFSETQ in the germline V gene. The CDR3 contains 16 residues. The source is a woman between 18 and 30 years old in good health and CMV-seropositive. The V gene is TRBV5-1, the J gene TRBJ2-6; TRBD2 agrees at 7 bases. Source material: PBMCs. The CDR3: CASSLYGGSGANVLTF. CDR3 nucleotides: TGCGCCAGCAGCTTGTACGGGGGGTCTGGGGCCAACGTCCTGACTTTC.